Listed here are 23 T cell receptor beta chains from one sample, sequenced in a study of cytomegalovirus exposure and HLA in healthy donors. The PCR used 60 Vbeta and 13 Jbeta primers. Sequencing used immunoSEQ multiplex PCR; TCRdb keeps in-frame clones, though not all of them. The table has around 150,000 clones, 60% to 85% seen once. Sequencing input: PBMCs. The receptors were gathered from a woman in her forties in good health and CMV-seronegative.

This chain connects TRBV6-6 to TRBJ2-3; TRBD2 might be the D (6 bases). CDR1 is MNHNY and CDR2 is SVGAGI in the germline V gene (reference sequence). Between the trimmed V and J ends, which lost 0 bases and 7 bases, there was a span of 17 bases. CDR3 length equals 16 residues. In nucleotides, the CDR3 is TGTGCCAGCAGTTACTCTGGGGGGTCAACCTTGAATACGCAGTATTTT. Its protein product is CASSYSGGSTLNTQYF.

This clone has just a few counts. The J gene is TRBJ1-4, the V gene TRBV7-2, with 7 bases fitting TRBD1. The CDR3 has 14 amino acids. Per germline, CDR1 SGHTA and CDR2 FQGNSA. Losses at the gene ends were 3 bases for V and 6 bases for J; bases not matched to a gene: 4. In DNA form, the CDR3 reads TGTGCCAGCAGCTTGAACACAGGGGATGAAAAACTGTTTTTT. This sequence encodes CASSLNTGDEKLFF.

This clone has more than one count but fewer than ten. The V call is TRBV7-9, the J call TRBJ1-2; D is undetermined. Germline CDR1 reads SEHNR; CDR2 reads FQNEAQ (reference sequence). The CDR3 length is 17 residues. V lost 5 bases, J lost 0 bases, and 19 bases lay in between. The CDR3 DNA reads TGTGCCAGCAGCCCTAGGCAATCGGTTTCGCCTAACTATGGCTACACCTTC. It encodes CASSPRQSVSPNYGYTF.

The rearrangement uses TRBV4-1 and TRBJ2-5; a possible D gene is TRBD2 (5 bases). The J call may be incorrect, as the DNA end agrees better with TRBJ2-7. CDR1 and CDR2 from the germline V gene are MGHRA and YSYEKL. This CDR3 has 15 amino acids. This chain's CDR3 is CASSHDTGIAYEQYF. CDR3 DNA sequence: TGCGCCAGCAGCCACGATACGGGAATAGCCTACGAGCAGTACTTC.

The chain combines TRBV6-5 with TRBJ2-3; no definite D call. V was pared by 0 bases and J by 6 bases, with 13 bases between. CDR1 is MNHEY and CDR2 is SVGAGI in the germline V gene. The CDR3 has 15 amino acids. The CDR3 reads CASSYSSGRQDTQYF. DNA of the CDR3: TGTGCCAGCAGTTACTCCTCAGGTCGGCAGGATACGCAGTATTTT.

V gene TRBV29-1 combines with J gene TRBJ1-5; 8 bases are shared with TRBD1. Germline CDR1 reads SQVTM; CDR2 reads ANQGSEA. Losses at the gene ends were 4 bases for V and 7 bases for J; bases not matched to a gene: 6. The CDR3 totals 13 residues. The DNA of the CDR3 is TGCAGCGTTGTCGACAGGGGTAACCAGCCCCAGCATTTT. This translates into CSVVDRGNQPQHF.

CDR3 in amino acids: CASSLYTGELFF. CDR3 nucleotide sequence: TGTGCCAGCTCACTATACACCGGGGAGCTGTTTTTT. The V gene is TRBV18, the J gene TRBJ2-2; D remains ambiguous. Germline CDR1 reads KGHSH; CDR2 reads LQKENI. V was cut by 4 bases and J by 3 bases, with 3 bases left in between. The CDR3 spans 12 residues.

The rearrangement joins TRBV5-1 to TRBJ2-5, with 8 bases lining up with TRBD2. The junction had 22 bases not matched to a gene; V was cut back by 7 bases and J by 5 bases. CDR3 length: 18 amino acids. Per the germline V gene, CDR1 is SGHRS and CDR2 is YFSETQ. DNA of the CDR3: TGCGCCAGCTACAAGGGTCGGGGGGGCCCGGGTCGGTCGGAGACCCAGTACTTC. Translation gives CASYKGRGGPGRSETQYF. The full variable domain, rest sourced from reference TRBV5-1 and TRBJ2-5, is KAGVTQTPRYLIKTRGQQVTLSCSPISGHRSVSWYQQTPGQGLQFLFEYFSETQRNKGNFPGRFSGRQFSNSRSEMNVSTLELGDSALYLCASYKGRGGPGRSETQYFGPGTRLLVL.

The chain is built from TRBV11-1 and TRBJ2-1; 7 nucleotides match TRBD1. The junction had 5 bases not matched to a gene; V was cut back by 5 bases and J by 1 base. The CDR3 extends over 15 amino acids. Germline lookup yields CDR1 SGHAT and CDR2 FQDESV (reference sequence). CDR3 nucleotide sequence: TGTGCCAGCAGCCCGGGACAGTATTCCTACAATGAGCAGTTCTTC. Protein: CASSPGQYSYNEQFF.

The rearrangement joins TRBV11-1 to TRBJ2-7, with 7 bases fitting TRBD2. With V trimmed by 5 bases and J by 0 bases, 7 bases remained unmatched. CDR1 and CDR2 from the germline V gene are SGHAT and FQDESV (reference sequence). This CDR3 has 15 amino acids. CDR3 nucleotides: TGTGCCAGCAGCCCGCGGGAGAGCTACTCCTACGAGCAGTACTTC. This sequence encodes CASSPRESYSYEQYF.

The J gene is TRBJ1-1, the V gene TRBV20-1; 7 bases are shared with TRBD1. Germline V lookup: CDR1 DFQATT, CDR2 SNEGSKA (reference sequence). Trimming at V came to 8 bases and at J to 3 bases, leaving 3 bases not matched to a gene. The CDR3 spans 11 residues. In nucleotides, the CDR3 is TGCAGTTGCCAGGGGGACACTGAAGCTTTCTTT. It is translated as CSCQGDTEAFF.

This chain links TRBV4-2 with TRBJ1-2, with D hard to call. The V end lost 0 bases, the J end lost 4 bases, and 6 bases lay between the germline ends. The CDR3 contains 13 residues. Per germline, CDR1 LGHNA and CDR2 YNFKEQ. CDR3 nucleotides: TGTGCCAGCAGCCAAGATTGGAGCTATGGCTACACCTTC. Its protein is CASSQDWSYGYTF.

This clone has more than one count but fewer than ten. The chain recombines TRBV5-1 with TRBJ2-3, with D uncertain. Germline CDR1 is SGHRS and CDR2 is YFSETQ. Trimming stripped 1 base from V and 3 bases from J, with 9 bases between. The CDR3 has 14 residues. For the CDR3, the DNA is TGCGCCAGCAGCTTGAATCGAGAGACAGATACGCAGTATTTT. It translates to CASSLNRETDTQYF.

The chain employs TRBV27 and TRBJ1-1; weak D call: TRBD1 (6 bases). The V end lost 4 bases, the J end lost 2 bases, and 14 bases lay between the germline ends. The CDR3 is 15 amino acids. The germline V gene encodes CDR1 MNHEY and CDR2 SMNVEV (reference sequence). CDR3 sequence (DNA): TGTGCCAGCAGTTCGACCCACAGGGACAACACTGAAGCTTTCTTT. It translates to CASSSTHRDNTEAFF.

The V call is TRBV6-5, the J call TRBJ2-5; D possibly corresponds to TRBD1 (6 bases). Germline loops: CDR1 MNHEY, CDR2 SVGAGI. The length of the CDR3 is 14 residues. Trimming removed 4 bases at V and 1 base at J, with 10 bases between. The CDR3 DNA sequence: TGTGCCAGCAGTTCCCACAGGGCCCAAGAGACCCAGTACTTC. The encoded protein is CASSSHRAQETQYF.

This chain links TRBV2 with TRBJ1-1; TRBD1 matches at 7 bases. The CDR3 extends over 17 amino acids. Per germline, CDR1 SNHLY and CDR2 FYNNEI. After removal of 3 bases from V and 5 bases from J, the junction contained 15 bases not matched to a gene. CDR3 coding DNA: TGTGCCAGCAGTGATGGAGACAGGGCCGCGTTGAGTACTGAAGCTTTCTTT. Encoded protein: CASSDGDRAALSTEAFF.

The chain links TRBV27 to TRBJ1-5; 10 bases align to TRBD1. Germline lookup yields CDR1 MNHEY and CDR2 SMNVEV (reference sequence). The length of the CDR3 is 16 residues. V lost 5 bases, J lost 1 base, and 5 bases stayed unmatched. The CDR3 coding sequence is TGTGCCAGCAGTCCCCGGGACAGGGGAAGCAATCAGCCCCAGCATTTT. Protein: CASSPRDRGSNQPQHF.

The chain employs TRBV11-2 and TRBJ1-3, with D perhaps matching TRBD1 (5 bases). The CDR3 runs to 15 residues. Trimming removed 2 bases at V and 0 bases at J, with 8 bases between. From germline, CDR1 is SGHAT and CDR2 FQNNGV. CDR3 DNA sequence: TGTGCCAGCAGCTTATGGGGGGGCTCTGGAAACACCATATATTTT. Amino acid sequence: CASSLWGGSGNTIYF.

The chain combines TRBV6-1 with TRBJ2-2; maybe TRBD2 (5 bases). Germline CDR1 MNHNS, CDR2 SASEGT. The CDR3 sequence is 16 residues long. Trimming removed 1 base from V and 8 bases from J, with 17 bases in between. Here the CDR3 reads CASSEVLVRGAGELFF. The CDR3, as DNA: TGTGCCAGCAGTGAAGTACTAGTTCGTGGTGCGGGGGAGCTGTTTTTT.

The rearrangement uses TRBV14 and TRBJ2-1; 12 bases line up with TRBD2. Germline V gives CDR1 SGHDN, CDR2 FVKESK. V shed 1 base, J shed 1 base, and the junction held 8 bases outside the gene matches. The CDR3 totals 19 residues. The CDR3 loop reads CASSQGGTSGSKSYNEQFF. The CDR3 DNA reads TGTGCCAGCAGCCAAGGCGGGACTAGCGGGTCCAAATCCTACAATGAGCAGTTCTTC.

The rearrangement joins TRBV29-1 to TRBJ1-1, with TRBD1 matching over 8 bases. Per germline, CDR1 SQVTM and CDR2 ANQGSEA. With 2 bases clipped from V and 10 bases from J, the junction kept 6 bases outside the gene matches. This CDR3 has 12 residues. This CDR3 reads CSVEQGARVAFF. CDR3 nucleotide sequence: TGCAGCGTTGAACAGGGGGCTCGTGTAGCTTTCTTT.

CDR3 region: CASSRSRTGSTDTQYF. CDR3 bases: TGTGCCAGCAGCCGATCGAGGACAGGGAGCACAGATACGCAGTATTTT. The rearrangement links TRBV11-3 to TRBJ2-3; the match to TRBD1 covers 8 bases. Germline-derived CDR1 and CDR2 are SGHNT and YENEEA. V trimming: 5 bases; J trimming: 0 bases; junction bases outside the gene matches: 7. CDR3 length: 16 residues. Filled out from reference TRBV11-3 and TRBJ2-3, the complete variable domain reads EAGVVQSPRYKIIEKKQPVAFWCNPISGHNTLYWYLQNLGQGPELLIRYENEEAVDDSQLPKDRFSAERLKGVDSTLKIQPAELGDSAVYLCASSRSRTGSTDTQYFGPGTRLTVL.

This clone has just one count. The chain has TRBV6-4 and TRBJ2-7; 10 bases are shared with TRBD2. The CDR3 sequence is 17 residues long. Looked up from germline, CDR1 is MRHNA and CDR2 is SNTAGT. J gave up 5 bases and V 4 bases, and 14 bases lay outside the gene matches. CDR3 loop: CASSVPSGGPPRHEQYF. CDR3 nucleotide sequence: TGTGCCAGCAGTGTCCCTAGCGGGGGCCCACCCCGTCACGAGCAGTACTTC.